Shown below are 32 T cell receptor beta chains from a single sample sequenced in a study of blood T cell repertoires in COVID-19 (dated by TCRdb to 2020 to 2021). Library creation used the immunoSEQ multiplex PCR assay. Sourced from immuneACCESS, this table was stored by TCRdb with only in-frame sequences that have V and J called. A share of the clones is absent; for the studies checked, an unresolved V gene accounts for under half, and the remainder has no known explanation. The sample table holds 170,000 or so clones, of which about 83% were seen once. The ten largest account for about 1% of the sample. Sample: peripheral blood. Receptors originate from a young woman who had recovered from COVID-19.

The chain employs TRBV19 and TRBJ1-4; unclear D gene. The ends were cut back, 3 bases at V and 4 bases at J, with 9 bases in the middle. The germline V gene has CDR1 LNHDA and CDR2 SQIVND (reference sequence). The CDR3 has 14 residues. The CDR3 region has the DNA TGTGCCAGTAGTATCGGCAGGTATAATGAAAAACTGTTTTTT. Its translation: CASSIGRYNEKLFF.

This chain links TRBV18 with TRBJ2-2, with a possible D match to TRBD1 (6 bases). The CDR3 spans 15 residues. Trimming removed 4 bases at V and 3 bases at J, with 12 bases between. Germline CDR1 and CDR2: KGHSH and LQKENI. The CDR3 here is CASSLQGPDTGELFF. CDR3 bases: TGTGCCAGCTCACTACAGGGCCCGGACACCGGGGAGCTGTTTTTT.

V and J are TRBV6-6 and TRBJ1-4; 8 nucleotides match TRBD1. This CDR3 is 15 amino acids long. The V segment lost 6 bases and the J segment 7 bases; nucleotides outside the gene matches: 10. The germline gives CDR1 MNHNY, CDR2 SVGAGI (reference sequence). Written as DNA, the CDR3 is TGTGCCAGCAGCACCGGGACAGGTTTTAGTGAAAAACTGTTTTTT. Encoded protein: CASSTGTGFSEKLFF.

About this clone: The sample carries other DNA sequences with the same CDR3. This chain links TRBV11-2 with TRBJ1-1; tentative D call: TRBD1 (6 bases). Trimming took 1 base from V and 8 from J, leaving 11 bases between them. The length of the CDR3 is 13 residues. Per germline, CDR1 SGHAT and CDR2 FQNNGV. The CDR3 sequence: CASSLGRGTEAFF. CDR3 in DNA: TGTGCCAGCAGCTTAGGCAGGGGAACCGAAGCTTTCTTT.

There are a few counts of this clone. This rearrangement joins TRBV4-1 to TRBJ1-2, with unresolved D. Germline values: CDR1 MGHRA, CDR2 YSYEKL. The CDR3 totals 13 residues. V lost 0 bases and J 4 bases, leaving 6 bases between the germline ends. This CDR3 is CASSQDQVYGYTF. CDR3 DNA: TGCGCCAGCAGCCAAGATCAGGTCTATGGCTACACCTTC.

This clone has just a few counts. This chain joins TRBV6-5 and TRBJ2-1, with 8 positions matching TRBD2. This CDR3 has 12 residues. Germline CDR1 and CDR2: MNHEY and SVGAGI. CDR3 nucleotides: TGTGCTGCCACGGGGGGGGGCGGTGAGCAGTTCTTC. Amino acids: CAATGGGGEQFF.

The V and J genes are TRBV6-6 and TRBJ2-1; the D gene is possibly TRBD1 (6 bases). CDR3 size: 14 residues. Germline CDR1 and CDR2: MNHNY and SVGAGI (reference sequence). V lost 2 bases and J lost 6, with 11 bases in between. The CDR3 protein is CASSYGQWPNEQFF. CDR3 sequence (DNA): TGTGCCAGCAGTTACGGACAGTGGCCCAATGAGCAGTTCTTC.

CDR3 protein: CASSVNSGTPYNEQFF. The CDR3, as DNA: TGTGCCAGCAGTGTAAATAGCGGAACCCCATACAATGAGCAGTTCTTC. The rearrangement joins TRBV27 to TRBJ2-1; a weak D match, TRBD2 (6 bases). The CDR3 is made up of 16 amino acids. Germline V gene lookup returns CDR1 MNHEY and CDR2 SMNVEV (reference sequence). V gave up 5 bases and J gave up 4 bases, with 18 bases separating them.

The gene calls are TRBV2 and TRBJ2-2; maybe TRBD1 (6 bases). The length of the CDR3 is 14 residues. In germline, CDR1 is SNHLY, CDR2 FYNNEI. Between the trimmed V and J ends, which lost 8 bases and 1 base, there was a span of 11 bases. The chain's CDR3 is CASGETGNTGELFF. In nucleotides, the CDR3 is TGTGCCAGCGGCGAGACAGGGAACACCGGGGAGCTGTTTTTT.

This chain connects TRBV6-2 or TRBV6-3 to TRBJ2-7; 11 positions agree with TRBD2. The CDR3 loop spans 15 amino acids. The germline V gene encodes CDR1 MNHEY and CDR2 SVGEGT. V was clipped by 5 bases and J by 5 bases; unmatched bases: 8. The CDR3 DNA sequence: TGTGCCAGCAGTACCCCAAGACTAGCGGGAAACGAGCAGTACGTC. Protein: CASSTPRLAGNEQYV.

V and J are TRBV6-2 or TRBV6-3 and TRBJ2-7, with D unclear. Trimming pared 3 bases from V and 5 bases from J, leaving 11 bases between. This CDR3 spans 13 amino acids. From germline, CDR1 is MNHEY and CDR2 SVGEGT. The CDR3 DNA follows: TGTGCCAGCAGTTATGTGGTGGCCGACGAGCAGTACTTC. This encodes CASSYVVADEQYF.

This chain uses TRBV20-1 with TRBJ1-5; D is perhaps TRBD1 (5 bases). The CDR3 loop spans 14 amino acids. Germline-derived CDR1 and CDR2 are DFQATT and SNEGSKA (reference sequence). V gave up 3 bases and J gave up 2 bases, with 11 bases separating them. DNA of the CDR3: TGCAGTGCTAGTATAACGGGGGGCAATCAGCCCCAGCATTTT. Protein sequence: CSASITGGNQPQHF.

The chain recombines TRBV29-1 with TRBJ2-7; 9 bases agree with TRBD1. V lost 0 bases to trimming and J lost 1 base; unmatched junction nucleotides: 4. This CDR3 has 15 residues. CDR1 and CDR2 (germline): SQVTM, ANQGSEA. The CDR3 DNA is TGCAGCGTTGAAGAGTGGGACAGGGATTCCTACGAGCAGTACTTC. Its protein product is CSVEEWDRDSYEQYF.

The V gene is TRBV7-9, the J gene TRBJ1-1; the D is unclear. Germline assignment: CDR1 SEHNR and CDR2 FQNEAQ (reference sequence). V was pared by 5 bases and J by 5 bases, with 18 bases between. The CDR3 runs to 15 residues. The CDR3 nucleotides read TGTGCCAGCAGCCTAAAGGGCCTTGGAGGGACTGAAGCTTTCTTT. It specifies CASSLKGLGGTEAFF.

The J gene is TRBJ1-2, the V gene TRBV27, with 10 bases lining up with TRBD1. V gave up 4 bases and J gave up 4 bases; unmatched junction bases: 9. Germline CDR1 is MNHEY and CDR2 is SMNVEV (reference sequence). The CDR3 runs 16 residues. CDR3 coding DNA: TGTGCCAGCAGTTGTTGCCGACAGGGGGCGATCTATGGCTACACCTTC. As protein: CASSCCRQGAIYGYTF.

This clone was found once. The chain employs TRBV9 and TRBJ2-2, with 8 bases identical to TRBD2. The CDR3 is 16 residues long. V lost 0 bases and J lost 9; bases outside the gene matches: 10. CDR1 is SGDLS and CDR2 is YYNGEE in the germline V gene. CDR3 in amino acids: CASSVDQREYGRELFF. CDR3 DNA: TGTGCCAGCAGCGTAGATCAGCGGGAGTACGGCCGGGAGCTGTTTTTT.

This chain uses TRBV20-1 with TRBJ2-3; TRBD2 matches at 11 bases. Germline V gene sequence: CDR1 DFQATT, CDR2 SNEGSKA (reference sequence). Losses at the gene ends were 3 bases for V and 3 bases for J; bases not matched to a gene: 5. This CDR3 has 15 amino acids. CDR3 sequence reads: CSASPPSGRTDTQYF. CDR3 sequence (DNA): TGCAGTGCTAGTCCTCCTAGCGGGAGGACAGATACGCAGTATTTT.

This chain joins TRBV15 and TRBJ2-4; TRBD2 might be the D (6 bases). The V gene's germline CDR1 is LNHNV and CDR2 YYDKDF (reference sequence). Trimming pared 0 bases from V and 0 bases from J, leaving 12 bases between. The CDR3 sequence is 17 residues long. The CDR3 spells CATSREDGGGAKNIQYF. The CDR3 bases are TGTGCCACCAGCAGAGAGGACGGGGGAGGAGCCAAAAACATTCAGTACTTC. The variable domain in full, completed from reference TRBV15 and TRBJ2-4, reads DAMVIQNPRYQVTQFGKPVTLSCSQTLNHNVMYWYQQKSSQAPKLLFHYYDKDFNNEADTPDNFQSRRPNTSFCFLDIRSPGLGDTAMYLCATSREDGGGAKNIQYFGAGTRLSVL.

V and J are TRBV6-1 and TRBJ2-7, with 9 bases fitting TRBD2. The CDR3 runs 17 residues. V dropped 4 bases and J dropped 7; count of bases not matched to a gene: 17. Germline CDR1 and CDR2: MNHNS and SASEGT. CDR3 amino acids: CASSASLAGNLLREQYF. In DNA form, the CDR3 reads TGTGCCAGCAGTGCCTCACTAGCGGGCAACCTCCTACGGGAGCAGTACTTC.

The V call is TRBV20-1, the J call TRBJ1-1; D is unclear. Per germline, CDR1 DFQATT and CDR2 SNEGSKA (reference sequence). V shed 6 bases and J shed 0 bases, with 5 bases lying between them. CDR3 length: 11 residues. In DNA form, the CDR3 reads TGCAGTGCCAGGCTGAACACTGAAGCTTTCTTT. It yields the protein CSARLNTEAFF.

The V call is TRBV27, the J call TRBJ1-6; maybe TRBD1 (5 bases). The CDR3 sequence is 17 residues long. Looked up from germline, CDR1 is MNHEY and CDR2 is SMNVEV (reference sequence). The V gene lost 4 bases and the J gene lost 0 bases, with 13 bases spanning the gap. CDR3 DNA sequence: TGTGCCAGCAGTTACAGGCCTCCCATCTCCTATAATTCACCCCTCCACTTT. It codes for CASSYRPPISYNSPLHF.

The chain recombines TRBV6-6 with TRBJ2-5, with D tentatively TRBD2 (5 bases). The germline gives CDR1 MNHNY, CDR2 SVGAGI (reference sequence). V lost 0 bases and J lost 5, with 16 bases in between. The CDR3 runs 16 residues. In nucleotides, the CDR3 is TGTGCCAGCAGTTACTCGAGTACTAGTGCGACGGAGACCCAGTACTTC. Translating gives CASSYSSTSATETQYF.

The chain carries TRBV7-6 and TRBJ2-1, with 9 bases identical to TRBD2. CDR1 SGHVS and CDR2 FNYEAQ come from the germline V gene. The CDR3 length is 16 residues. V lost 1 base and J lost 4; bases outside the gene matches: 5. The chain's CDR3 is CASSLEASGAYNEQFF. CDR3 DNA: TGTGCCAGCAGCTTAGAGGCTAGCGGGGCATACAATGAGCAGTTCTTC.

The chain carries TRBV5-6 and TRBJ2-7; 9 bases are a match to TRBD2. The CDR3 is made up of 19 amino acids. The germline V gene encodes CDR1 SGHDT and CDR2 YYEEEE. V trimming: 3 bases; J trimming: 4 bases; junction bases outside the gene matches: 20. The CDR3 loop reads CASSSLAGSTYTTPYEQYV. CDR3 DNA: TGTGCCAGCAGCTCTCTAGCGGGGTCCACATACACCACTCCGTACGAGCAGTACGTC.

This clone was seen a handful of times. This chain uses TRBV10-3 with TRBJ1-2, with D possibly being TRBD1 (5 bases). Per germline, CDR1 ENHRY and CDR2 SYGVKD. The CDR3 runs 14 residues. Trimming pared 3 bases from V and 2 bases from J, leaving 10 bases between. The CDR3 is CAISEPPGNYGYTF. The CDR3 nucleotides read TGTGCCATCAGTGAACCCCCAGGGAACTATGGCTACACCTTC.

The chain couples TRBV21-1 to TRBJ2-7; TRBD1 is the table's D call, not checked against the DNA. TRBV21-1 counts as a pseudogene. The CDR3 totals 11 residues. The CDR3 loop is CAPQLPPEQYV. DNA of the CDR3: TGTGCCCCCCAGTTGCCCCCCGAGCAGTACGTC.

This clone was seen only once. The CDR3 bases are TGTGCCAGCAGTGCCCGGACAGGGAGCAGCAATGAGCAGTTCTTC. Translated: CASSARTGSSNEQFF. The chain employs TRBV2 and TRBJ2-1, with TRBD1 identical over 8 bases. The CDR3 is 15 residues long. Germline trimming cut 4 bases from V and 6 bases from J; bases unmatched to any gene: 8. Per germline, CDR1 SNHLY and CDR2 FYNNEI.

The CDR3 is CASRFGETNTEAFF. CDR3 coding DNA: TGTGCCAGCAGATTCGGGGAGACGAACACTGAAGCTTTCTTT. The rearrangement joins TRBV7-2 to TRBJ1-1; the D is unclear. This CDR3 contains 14 residues. The V gene lost 6 bases and the J gene lost 1 base, with 12 bases spanning the gap. Germline CDR1 and CDR2: SGHTA and FQGNSA.

The gene calls are TRBV5-1 and TRBJ2-5; the match to TRBD2 covers 12 bases. CDR1 SGHRS and CDR2 YFSETQ come from the germline V gene. The CDR3 is 15 amino acids. The trim removed 0 bases at V and 5 bases at J, leaving 2 bases unmatched. CDR3 DNA sequence: TGCGCCAGCAGCTTGGTTCTAGCGGGAGGGGAGACCCAGTACTTC. Protein: CASSLVLAGGETQYF.

The CDR3, as DNA: TGTGCCAGCAGCATGGGAGTCGCGAACACCGGGGAGCTGTTTTTT. Encoded protein: CASSMGVANTGELFF. This chain uses TRBV7-9 with TRBJ2-2, with D possibly matching TRBD2 (5 bases). Germline-derived CDR1 and CDR2 are SEHNR and FQNEAQ (reference sequence). Trimming pared 5 bases from V and 0 bases from J, leaving 10 bases between. The CDR3 loop spans 15 amino acids.

V gene TRBV5-1 combines with J gene TRBJ2-7, with TRBD1 matching over 7 bases. The CDR3 length is 13 residues. Unmatched junction bases numbered 4, after V lost 3 bases and J lost 4 bases. CDR1 is SGHRS and CDR2 is YFSETQ in the germline V gene. The CDR3 here is CASSSDRAYEQYF. The CDR3 DNA reads TGCGCCAGCAGCTCTGACAGGGCTTACGAGCAGTACTTC. Using reference TRBV5-1 and TRBJ2-7 for the parts outside the CDR3, the full variable domain is KAGVTQTPRYLIKTRGQQVTLSCSPISGHRSVSWYQQTPGQGLQFLFEYFSETQRNKGNFPGRFSGRQFSNSRSEMNVSTLELGDSALYLCASSSDRAYEQYFGPGTRLTVT.

This clone was picked up a small number of times. The gene calls are TRBV9 and TRBJ2-3; TRBD2 matches at 7 bases. The CDR3 is 14 amino acids. Unmatched junction bases numbered 3, after V lost 3 bases and J lost 2 bases. Per germline, CDR1 SGDLS and CDR2 YYNGEE. The CDR3 coding sequence is TGTGCCAGCAGCGGGGGACTAATCACAGATACGCAGTATTTT. Translating gives CASSGGLITDTQYF.